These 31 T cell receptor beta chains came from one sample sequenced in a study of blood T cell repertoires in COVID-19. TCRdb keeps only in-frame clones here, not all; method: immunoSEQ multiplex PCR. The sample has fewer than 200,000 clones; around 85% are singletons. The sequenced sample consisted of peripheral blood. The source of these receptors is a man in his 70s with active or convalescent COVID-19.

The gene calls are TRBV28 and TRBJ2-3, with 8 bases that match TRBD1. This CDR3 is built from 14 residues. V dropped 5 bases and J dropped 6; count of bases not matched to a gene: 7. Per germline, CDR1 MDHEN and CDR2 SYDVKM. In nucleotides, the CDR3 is TGTGCCAGCAGTCCAGGACAGGGTAGGGATACGCAGTATTTT. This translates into CASSPGQGRDTQYF.

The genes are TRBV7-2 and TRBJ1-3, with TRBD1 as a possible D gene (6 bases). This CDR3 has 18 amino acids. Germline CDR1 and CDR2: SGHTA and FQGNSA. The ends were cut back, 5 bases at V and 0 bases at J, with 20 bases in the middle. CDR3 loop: CASSLPRGGLTSGNTIYF. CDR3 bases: TGTGCCAGCAGCCTTCCCCGGGGGGGGCTAACCTCTGGAAACACCATATATTTT. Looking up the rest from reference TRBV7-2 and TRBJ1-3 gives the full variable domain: GAGVSQSPSNKVTEKGKDVELRCDPISGHTALYWYRQSLGQGLEFLIYFQGNSAPDKSGLPSDRFSAERTGGSVSTLTIQRTQQEDSAVYLCASSLPRGGLTSGNTIYFGEGSWLTVV.

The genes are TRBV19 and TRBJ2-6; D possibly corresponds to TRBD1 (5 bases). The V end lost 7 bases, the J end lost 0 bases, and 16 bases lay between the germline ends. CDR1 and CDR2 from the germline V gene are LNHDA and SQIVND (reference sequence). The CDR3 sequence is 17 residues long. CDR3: CASTTRQNLSGANVLTF. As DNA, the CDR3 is TGTGCCAGTACCACCCGACAGAATCTCTCTGGGGCCAACGTCCTGACTTTC.

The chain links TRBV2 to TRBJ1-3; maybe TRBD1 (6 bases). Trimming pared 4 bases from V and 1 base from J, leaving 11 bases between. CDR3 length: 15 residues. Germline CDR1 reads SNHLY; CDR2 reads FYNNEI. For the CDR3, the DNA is TGTGCCAGCAGTGGGGGCAGGGGTTCTGGAAACACCATATATTTT. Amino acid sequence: CASSGGRGSGNTIYF. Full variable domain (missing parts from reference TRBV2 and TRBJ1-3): EPEVTQTPSHQVTQMGQEVILRCVPISNHLYFYWYRQILGQKVEFLVSFYNNEISEKSEIFDDQFSVERPDGSNFTLKIRSTKLEDSAMYFCASSGGRGSGNTIYFGEGSWLTVV.

Written as DNA, the CDR3 is TGTGCCAGCAGCTTTCAGGGAGGAGAGAACTATGGCTACACCTTC. The encoded protein is CASSFQGGENYGYTF. The chain employs TRBV5-6 and TRBJ1-2, with a weak D call TRBD1 (5 bases). Deletions cut 2 bases from V and 2 bases from J, with 13 bases between. This CDR3 contains 15 residues. CDR1 is SGHDT and CDR2 is YYEEEE in the germline V gene.

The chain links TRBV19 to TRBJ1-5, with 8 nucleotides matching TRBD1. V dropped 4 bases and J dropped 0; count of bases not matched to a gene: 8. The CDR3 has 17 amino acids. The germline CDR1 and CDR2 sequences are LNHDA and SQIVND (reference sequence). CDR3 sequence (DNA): TGTGCCAGTAGTAACGGACAGGGTAGGTATAGCAATCAGCCCCAGCATTTT. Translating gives CASSNGQGRYSNQPQHF.

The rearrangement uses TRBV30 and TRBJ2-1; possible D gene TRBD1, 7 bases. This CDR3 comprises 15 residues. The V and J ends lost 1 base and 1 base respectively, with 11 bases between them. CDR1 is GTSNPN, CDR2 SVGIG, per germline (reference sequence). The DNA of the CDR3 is TGTGCCTGGAGTGAGCAGGGGGGATCCTACAATGAGCAGTTCTTC. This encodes CAWSEQGGSYNEQFF.

The chain's CDR3 is CASSVLRYEQYF. The CDR3 nucleotides read TGTGCCAGCAGTGTTTTGCGGTACGAGCAGTACTTC. The rearrangement links TRBV2 to TRBJ2-7; D unclear. CDR3 length equals 12 residues. V was shortened by 4 bases and J by 4 bases, with 8 bases between the two germline ends. From germline, CDR1 is SNHLY and CDR2 FYNNEI.

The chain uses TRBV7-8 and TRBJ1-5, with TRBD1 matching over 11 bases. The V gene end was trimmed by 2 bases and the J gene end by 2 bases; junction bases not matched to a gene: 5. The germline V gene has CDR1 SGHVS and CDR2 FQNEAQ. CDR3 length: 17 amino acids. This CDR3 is CASSLRTGGRGNQPQHF. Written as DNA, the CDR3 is TGTGCCAGCAGCTTAAGGACAGGGGGCCGGGGCAATCAGCCCCAGCATTTT. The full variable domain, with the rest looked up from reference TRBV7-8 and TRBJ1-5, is GAGVSQSPRYKVAKRGQDVALRCDPISGHVSLFWYQQALGQGPEFLTYFQNEAQLDKSGLPSDRFFAERPEGSVSTLKIQRTQQEDSAVYLCASSLRTGGRGNQPQHFGDGTRLSIL.

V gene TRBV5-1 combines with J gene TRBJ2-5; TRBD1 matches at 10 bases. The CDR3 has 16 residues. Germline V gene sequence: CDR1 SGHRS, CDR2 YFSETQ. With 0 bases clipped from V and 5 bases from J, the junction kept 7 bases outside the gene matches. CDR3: CASSLDGTGEGETQYF. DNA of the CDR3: TGCGCCAGCAGCTTGGACGGGACAGGGGAAGGGGAGACCCAGTACTTC.

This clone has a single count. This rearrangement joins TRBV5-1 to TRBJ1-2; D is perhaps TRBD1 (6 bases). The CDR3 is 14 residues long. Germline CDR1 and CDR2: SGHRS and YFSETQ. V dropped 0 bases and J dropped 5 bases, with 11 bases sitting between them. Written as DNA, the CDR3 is TGCGCCAGCAGCTTGGGACAGGCGGAATATGGCTACACCTTC. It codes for CASSLGQAEYGYTF.

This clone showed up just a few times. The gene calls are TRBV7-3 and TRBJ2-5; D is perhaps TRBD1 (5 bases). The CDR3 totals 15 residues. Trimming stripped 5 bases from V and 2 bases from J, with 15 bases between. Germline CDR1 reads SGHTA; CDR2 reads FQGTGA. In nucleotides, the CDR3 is TGTGCCAGCAGCCCGGGTTTAGGGGTACAAGAGACCCAGTACTTC. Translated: CASSPGLGVQETQYF.

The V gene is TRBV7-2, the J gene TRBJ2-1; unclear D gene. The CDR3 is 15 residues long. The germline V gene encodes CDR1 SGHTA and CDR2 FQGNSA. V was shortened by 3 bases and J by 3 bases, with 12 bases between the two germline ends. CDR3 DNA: TGTGCCAGCAGCTTTAGCCGGTCGGGCTACAATGAGCAGTTCTTC. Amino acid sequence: CASSFSRSGYNEQFF.

The DNA of the CDR3 is TGTGCCAGCAGAGGGACAGGGACAGGGGAGCAGTACTTC. The encoded protein is CASRGTGTGEQYF. This chain joins TRBV12-3 or TRBV12-4 and TRBJ2-7; 9 nucleotides line up with TRBD1. The CDR3 contains 13 residues. The J segment lost 7 bases and the V segment lost 6 bases, leaving 7 bases of the junction unmatched.

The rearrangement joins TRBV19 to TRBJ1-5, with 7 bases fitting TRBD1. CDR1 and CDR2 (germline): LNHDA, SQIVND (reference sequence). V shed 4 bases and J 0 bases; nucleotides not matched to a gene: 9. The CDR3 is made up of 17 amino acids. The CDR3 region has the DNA TGTGCCAGTAGTACCGGGACAGCCCAATATAGCAATCAGCCCCAGCATTTT. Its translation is CASSTGTAQYSNQPQHF.

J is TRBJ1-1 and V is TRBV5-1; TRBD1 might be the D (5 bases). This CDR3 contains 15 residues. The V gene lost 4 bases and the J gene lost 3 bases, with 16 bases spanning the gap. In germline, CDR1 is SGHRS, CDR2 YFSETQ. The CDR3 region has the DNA TGCGCCAGCAGCGCCCCCCCCCGGGACTACACTGAAGCTTTCTTT. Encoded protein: CASSAPPRDYTEAFF.

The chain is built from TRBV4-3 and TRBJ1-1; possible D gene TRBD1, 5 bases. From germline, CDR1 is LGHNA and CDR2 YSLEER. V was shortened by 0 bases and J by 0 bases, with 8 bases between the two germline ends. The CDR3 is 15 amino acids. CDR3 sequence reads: CASSQDRAMNTEAFF. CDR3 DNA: TGCGCCAGCAGCCAAGACAGGGCAATGAACACTGAAGCTTTCTTT.

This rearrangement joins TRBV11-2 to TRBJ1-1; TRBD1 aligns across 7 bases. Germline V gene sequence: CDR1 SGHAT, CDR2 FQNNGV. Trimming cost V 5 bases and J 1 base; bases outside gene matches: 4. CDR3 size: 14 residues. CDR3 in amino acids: CASSVNRGNTEAFF. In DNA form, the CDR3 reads TGTGCCAGCAGCGTCAACAGGGGGAACACTGAAGCTTTCTTT.

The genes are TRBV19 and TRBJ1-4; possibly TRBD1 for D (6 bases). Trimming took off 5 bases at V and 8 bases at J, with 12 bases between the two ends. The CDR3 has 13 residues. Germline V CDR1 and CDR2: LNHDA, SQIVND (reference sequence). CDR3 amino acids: CASSGTPGEKLFF. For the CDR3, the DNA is TGTGCCAGTAGTGGGACACCCGGGGAAAAACTGTTTTTT. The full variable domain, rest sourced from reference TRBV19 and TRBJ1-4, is DGGITQSPKYLFRKEGQNVTLSCEQNLNHDAMYWYRQDPGQGLRLIYYSQIVNDFQKGDIAEGYSVSREKKESFPLTVTSAQKNPTAFYLCASSGTPGEKLFFGSGTQLSVL.

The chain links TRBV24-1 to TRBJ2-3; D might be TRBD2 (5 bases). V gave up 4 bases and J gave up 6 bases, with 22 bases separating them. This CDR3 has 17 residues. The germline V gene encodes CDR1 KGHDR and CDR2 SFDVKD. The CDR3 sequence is CATSDSEGTTARDTQYF. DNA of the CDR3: TGTGCCACCAGTGACTCCGAGGGCACCACCGCGAGGGATACGCAGTATTTT.

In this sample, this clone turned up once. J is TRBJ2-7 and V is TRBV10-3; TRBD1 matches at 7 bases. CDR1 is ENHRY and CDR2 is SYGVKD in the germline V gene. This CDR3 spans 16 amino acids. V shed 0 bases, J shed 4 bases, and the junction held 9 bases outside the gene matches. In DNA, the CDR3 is TGTGCCATCAGTGAGTCGGAGACAGGGATAGGGTACGAGCAGTACTTC. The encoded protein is CAISESETGIGYEQYF.

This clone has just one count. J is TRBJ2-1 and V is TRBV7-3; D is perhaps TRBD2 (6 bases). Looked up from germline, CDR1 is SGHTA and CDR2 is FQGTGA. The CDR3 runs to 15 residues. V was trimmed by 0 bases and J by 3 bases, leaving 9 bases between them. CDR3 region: CASSLTGGHYNEQFF. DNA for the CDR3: TGTGCCAGCAGCTTAACGGGAGGACACTACAATGAGCAGTTCTTC.

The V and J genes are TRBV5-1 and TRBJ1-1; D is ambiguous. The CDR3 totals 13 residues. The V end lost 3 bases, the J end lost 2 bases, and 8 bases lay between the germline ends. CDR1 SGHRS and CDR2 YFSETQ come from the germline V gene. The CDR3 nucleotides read TGCGCCAGCAGCTACGGGTCCAACACTGAAGCTTTCTTT. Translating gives CASSYGSNTEAFF.

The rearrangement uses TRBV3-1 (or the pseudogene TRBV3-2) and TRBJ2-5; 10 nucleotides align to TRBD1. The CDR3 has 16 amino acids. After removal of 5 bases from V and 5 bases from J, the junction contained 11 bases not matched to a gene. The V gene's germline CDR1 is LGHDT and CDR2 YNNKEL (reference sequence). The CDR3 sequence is CASSYLPTGGGETQYF. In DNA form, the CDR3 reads TGTGCCAGCAGCTATCTTCCGACAGGGGGCGGTGAGACCCAGTACTTC.

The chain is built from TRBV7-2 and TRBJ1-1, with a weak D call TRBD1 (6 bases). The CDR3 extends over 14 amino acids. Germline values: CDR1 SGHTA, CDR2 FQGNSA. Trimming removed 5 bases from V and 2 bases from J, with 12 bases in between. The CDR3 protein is CASSPQGVNTEAFF. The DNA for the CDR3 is TGTGCCAGCAGCCCACAGGGCGTTAACACTGAAGCTTTCTTT. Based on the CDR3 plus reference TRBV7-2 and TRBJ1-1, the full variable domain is GAGVSQSPSNKVTEKGKDVELRCDPISGHTALYWYRQSLGQGLEFLIYFQGNSAPDKSGLPSDRFSAERTGGSVSTLTIQRTQQEDSAVYLCASSPQGVNTEAFFGQGTRLTVV.

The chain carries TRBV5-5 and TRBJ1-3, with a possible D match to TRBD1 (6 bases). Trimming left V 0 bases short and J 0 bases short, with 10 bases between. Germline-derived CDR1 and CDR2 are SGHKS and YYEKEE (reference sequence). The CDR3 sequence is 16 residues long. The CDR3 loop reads CASSLGGQTSGNTIYF. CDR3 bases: TGTGCCAGCAGCTTGGGAGGACAGACCTCTGGAAACACCATATATTTT.

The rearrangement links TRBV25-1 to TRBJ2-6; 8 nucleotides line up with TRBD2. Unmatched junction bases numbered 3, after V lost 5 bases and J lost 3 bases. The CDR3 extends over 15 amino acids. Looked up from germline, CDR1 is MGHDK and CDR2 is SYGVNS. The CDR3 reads CASSRGGGGANVLTF. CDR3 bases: TGTGCCAGCAGTCGGGGGGGAGGTGGGGCCAACGTCCTGACTTTC.

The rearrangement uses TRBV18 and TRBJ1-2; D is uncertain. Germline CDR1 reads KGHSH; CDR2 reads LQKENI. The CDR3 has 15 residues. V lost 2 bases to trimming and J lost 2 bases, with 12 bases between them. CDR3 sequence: CASSPGAGLNYGYTF. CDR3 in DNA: TGTGCCAGCTCACCAGGAGCCGGACTAAACTATGGCTACACCTTC.

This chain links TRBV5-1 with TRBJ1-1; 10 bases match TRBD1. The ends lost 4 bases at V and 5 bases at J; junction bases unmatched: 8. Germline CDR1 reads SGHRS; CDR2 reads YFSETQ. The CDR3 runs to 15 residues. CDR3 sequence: CASSLTWTGGTEAFF. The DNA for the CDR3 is TGCGCCAGCAGCCTGACGTGGACAGGGGGAACTGAAGCTTTCTTT.

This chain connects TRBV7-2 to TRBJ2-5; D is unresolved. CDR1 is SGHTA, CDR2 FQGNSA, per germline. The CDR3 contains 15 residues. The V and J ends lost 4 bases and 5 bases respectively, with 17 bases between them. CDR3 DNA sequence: TGTGCCAGCAGCTCGACCCCCGGCCTCGGGGAGACCCAGTACTTC. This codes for CASSSTPGLGETQYF. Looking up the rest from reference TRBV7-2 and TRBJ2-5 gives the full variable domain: GAGVSQSPSNKVTEKGKDVELRCDPISGHTALYWYRQSLGQGLEFLIYFQGNSAPDKSGLPSDRFSAERTGGSVSTLTIQRTQQEDSAVYLCASSSTPGLGETQYFGPGTRLLVL.

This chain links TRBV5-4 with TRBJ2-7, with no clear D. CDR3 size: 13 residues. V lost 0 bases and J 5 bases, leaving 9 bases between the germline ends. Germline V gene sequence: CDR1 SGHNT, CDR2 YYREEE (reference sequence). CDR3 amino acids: CASSLELRDEQYF. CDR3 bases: TGTGCCAGCAGCTTGGAACTACGCGACGAGCAGTACTTC. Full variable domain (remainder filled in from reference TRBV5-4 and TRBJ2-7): ETGVTQSPTHLIKTRGQQVTLRCSSQSGHNTVSWYQQALGQGPQFIFQYYREEENGRGNFPPRFSGLQFPNYSSELNVNALELDDSALYLCASSLELRDEQYFGPGTRLTVT.